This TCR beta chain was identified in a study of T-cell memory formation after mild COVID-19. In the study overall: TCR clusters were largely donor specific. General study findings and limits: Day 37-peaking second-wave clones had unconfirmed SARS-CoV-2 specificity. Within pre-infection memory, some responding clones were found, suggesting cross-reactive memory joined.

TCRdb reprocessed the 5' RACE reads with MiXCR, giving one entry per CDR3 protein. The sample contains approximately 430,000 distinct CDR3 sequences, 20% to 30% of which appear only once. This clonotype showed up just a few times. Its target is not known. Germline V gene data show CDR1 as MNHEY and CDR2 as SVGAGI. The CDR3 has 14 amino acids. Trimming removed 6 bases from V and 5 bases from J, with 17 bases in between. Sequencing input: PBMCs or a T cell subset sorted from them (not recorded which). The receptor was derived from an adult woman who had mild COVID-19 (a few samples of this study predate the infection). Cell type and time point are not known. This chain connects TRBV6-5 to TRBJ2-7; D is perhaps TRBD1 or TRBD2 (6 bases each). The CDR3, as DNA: TGTGCCAGCAGGGGTACAAGGGGGGTGAACGAGCAGTACTTC. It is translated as CASRGTRGVNEQYF.